This T cell receptor (beta chain) comes out of a study of shared clonotypes between healthy human individuals. Sequenced by immunoSEQ multiplex PCR; TCRdb stores in-frame clones only, minus some. The sample lists some 650,000 clones, around 97% occurring once. Germline CDR1 is SGHRS and CDR2 is YFSETQ. With 0 bases removed from V and 2 bases from J, the gap between germline ends came to 14 bases. The CDR3 extends over 16 amino acids. The V and J genes are TRBV5-1 and TRBJ2-5, with D perhaps assigned TRBD1 or TRBD2 (5 bases each). This clonotype originated in a woman aged 30 to 39 in good health. Sequencing input: naive CD4+ T cells sorted from blood. Subset meaning: CD45RA+ positively selected. CDR3 region: CASSLGSGWTQETQYF. In nucleotides, the CDR3 is TGCGCCAGCAGCTTGGGGAGCGGCTGGACACAAGAGACCCAGTACTTC.